These 25 T cell receptor beta chains came from one sample sequenced in a study of blood T cells in healthy people across ages. Using a J-beta primer mix together with a sample-barcoded 5' primer, a second PCR was run for about 7 to 12 cycles. TCRdb re-analysed the 5' RACE reads in MiXCR, keeping a single row per CDR3 protein. The repertoire holds approximately 1,100,000 distinct CDR3 sequences, with 40% to 45% as singletons. The sequenced sample consisted of blood. These receptors all stem from a woman aged 60 to 75 in good health.

This sequence joins TRBV20-1 and TRBJ1-2; 7 bases align to TRBD1. V was clipped by 0 bases and J by 1 base; unmatched bases: 8. This CDR3 comprises 16 residues. From germline, CDR1 is DFQATT and CDR2 SNEGSKA (reference sequence). The CDR3 protein is CSAREGPGQFNYGYTF. The CDR3 bases are TGCAGTGCTAGAGAAGGACCGGGACAGTTTAACTATGGCTACACCTTC.

V is TRBV4-1 and J is TRBJ2-3, with D perhaps matching TRBD2 (5 bases). Germline V gene data show CDR1 as MGHRA and CDR2 as YSYEKL. Trimming removed 4 bases at V and 0 bases at J, with 17 bases between. The CDR3 runs 17 residues. CDR3 in DNA: TGCGCCAGCAGCCTTGACTACCGGTCGAGTAGCACAGATACGCAGTATTTT. Its translation: CASSLDYRSSSTDTQYF.

The chain uses TRBV27 and TRBJ2-3, with 7 positions matching TRBD1. With 0 bases clipped from V and 5 bases from J, the junction kept 5 bases outside the gene matches. From germline, CDR1 is MNHEY and CDR2 SMNVEV (reference sequence). This CDR3 spans 15 amino acids. The CDR3 DNA follows: TGTGCCAGCAGTTTATCTCAGGGGGTTGGAGATACGCAGTATTTT. It is translated as CASSLSQGVGDTQYF.

The rearrangement links TRBV9 to TRBJ2-2; TRBD1 or TRBD2 may be the D gene (5 bases each). Germline values: CDR1 SGDLS, CDR2 YYNGEE. Trimming pared 3 bases from V and 4 bases from J, leaving 10 bases between. CDR3 length: 14 residues. CDR3 in amino acids: CASSATGGTGELFF. DNA of the CDR3: TGTGCCAGCAGCGCGACTGGGGGCACCGGGGAGCTGTTTTTT.

This clonotype was observed a few times. The CDR3 region has the DNA TGTGCCAGCAGCTTATTACTAGCGGTTCTATCTGGCAATGAGCAGTTCTTC. Translated: CASSLLLAVLSGNEQFF. V gene TRBV7-2 combines with J gene TRBJ2-1; 8 bases agree with TRBD2. J was trimmed by 6 bases and V by 2 bases; bases with no gene match: 12. CDR3 length equals 17 residues. Germline-derived CDR1 and CDR2 are SGHTA and FQGNSA.

The rearrangement joins TRBV27 to TRBJ2-3; D might be TRBD2 (5 bases). The ends were cut back, 5 bases at V and 6 bases at J, with 12 bases in the middle. The CDR3 spans 13 residues. Germline values: CDR1 MNHEY, CDR2 SMNVEV (reference sequence). In DNA, the CDR3 is TGTGCCAGCAGTCCGCGGGCTCGGGATACGCAGTATTTT. This gives the protein CASSPRARDTQYF.

The chain links TRBV6-2 or TRBV6-3 to TRBJ2-1; no clear D. V was trimmed by 0 bases and J by 9 bases, leaving 6 bases between them. This CDR3 is 12 amino acids long. Germline V gene lookup returns CDR1 MNHEY and CDR2 SVGEGT. The CDR3 sequence: CASSYSPAEQFF. CDR3 nucleotides: TGTGCCAGCAGTTACTCGCCTGCTGAGCAGTTCTTC.

There are a few counts of this clonotype. This rearrangement joins TRBV7-9 to TRBJ1-1, with D perhaps TRBD1 (5 bases). CDR1 is SEHNR, CDR2 FQNEAQ, per germline (reference sequence). This CDR3 comprises 16 residues. V was pared by 6 bases and J by 1 base, with 18 bases between. The CDR3 loop reads CASSSLPGSQNTEAFF. The CDR3 DNA sequence: TGTGCCAGCAGTTCTTTGCCAGGGTCGCAGAACACTGAAGCTTTCTTT. Drawing the rest from reference TRBV7-9 and TRBJ1-1, the complete variable domain is DTGVSQNPRHKITKRGQNVTFRCDPISEHNRLYWYRQTLGQGPEFLTYFQNEAQLEKSRLLSDRFSAERPKGSFSTLEIQRTEQGDSAMYLCASSSLPGSQNTEAFFGQGTRLTVV.

V and J are TRBV6-4 and TRBJ2-4; TRBD1 might be the D (6 bases). The CDR3 length is 13 residues. In germline, CDR1 is MRHNA, CDR2 SNTAGT. V was trimmed by 0 bases and J by 9 bases, leaving 9 bases between them. Here the CDR3 reads CASSDSTGLIQYF. CDR3 coding DNA: TGTGCCAGCAGTGACTCAACAGGGCTCATTCAGTACTTC.

This clonotype has just a few counts. This chain uses TRBV27 with TRBJ2-3; TRBD1 might be the D (7 bases). Trimming removed 1 base from V and 2 bases from J, with 31 bases in between. The germline gives CDR1 MNHEY, CDR2 SMNVEV (reference sequence). This CDR3 has 22 amino acids. Written as DNA, the CDR3 is TGTGCCAGCAGTTTATTCGCCCCGGGACAGCCTGAAACCGGGACTTACACAGATACGCAGTATTTT. It specifies CASSLFAPGQPETGTYTDTQYF.

This clonotype has only a few counts. A much larger clone lies one base from this, so it may be a read error. The chain couples TRBV27 to TRBJ2-3, with D possibly being TRBD1 or TRBD2 (6 bases each). Germline CDR1 is MNHEY and CDR2 is SMNVEV (reference sequence). The CDR3 loop spans 15 amino acids. The CDR3 sequence is CASGLGAGITDTQYF. The DNA for the CDR3 is TGTGCCAGCGGTTTGGGGGCGGGAATCACAGATACGCAGTATTTT.

This chain connects TRBV2 to TRBJ2-5; maybe TRBD1 (5 bases). Germline CDR1 and CDR2: SNHLY and FYNNEI. The CDR3 is 13 residues long. The V and J ends lost 4 bases and 4 bases respectively, with 10 bases between them. The CDR3 spells CASSVQGSETQYF. The CDR3 nucleotides are TGTGCCAGCAGTGTTCAGGGATCAGAGACCCAGTACTTC.

The chain recombines TRBV14 with TRBJ1-2; no clear D gene. The germline V and J ends were trimmed by 0 bases and 4 bases, with 6 bases remaining between them. In germline, CDR1 is SGHDN, CDR2 FVKESK. The CDR3 has 13 residues. CDR3 sequence: CASSQEFAYGYTF. The CDR3 nucleotides read TGTGCCAGCAGCCAAGAATTTGCCTATGGCTACACCTTC.

The chain employs TRBV7-8 and TRBJ2-2; D uncertain. The CDR3 runs to 14 residues. V shed 6 bases and J shed 4 bases, with 12 bases lying between them. Germline CDR1 reads SGHVS; CDR2 reads FQNEAQ. As DNA, the CDR3 is TGTGCCAGCAGGAGAGGCCGTAGCACCGGGGAGCTGTTTTTT. Its translation is CASRRGRSTGELFF.

The CDR3 DNA is TGTGCCAGCGGGGGATTCACAGATACGCAGTATTTT. Amino acid sequence: CASGGFTDTQYF. V is TRBV9 and J is TRBJ2-3; possibly TRBD1 or TRBD2 for D (5 bases each). The CDR3 extends over 12 amino acids. Trimming pared 7 bases from V and 2 bases from J, leaving 8 bases between. CDR1 is SGDLS and CDR2 is YYNGEE in the germline V gene.

This clonotype was seen at least ten times. V gene TRBV9 combines with J gene TRBJ2-3; 7 bases line up with TRBD2. Germline loops: CDR1 SGDLS, CDR2 YYNGEE. The CDR3 is 15 amino acids. V shed 0 bases, J shed 4 bases, and the junction held 5 bases outside the gene matches. The CDR3 here is CASSVGGRIPDTQYF. The CDR3 DNA sequence: TGTGCCAGCAGCGTAGGCGGGAGAATCCCAGATACGCAGTATTTT.

Many counts were recorded for this clonotype. The CDR3 protein is CASSLAAPPAYNEQFF. The CDR3 region has the DNA TGTGCCAGCAGCTTAGCGGCCCCCCCTGCCTACAATGAGCAGTTCTTC. The chain recombines TRBV7-2 with TRBJ2-1; no firm D call. CDR3 size: 16 residues. V dropped 0 bases and J dropped 2 bases, with 11 bases sitting between them. The germline gives CDR1 SGHTA, CDR2 FQGNSA.

The chain couples TRBV20-1 to TRBJ2-1; TRBD2 matches at 7 bases. The germline V gene encodes CDR1 DFQATT and CDR2 SNEGSKA (reference sequence). The CDR3 is made up of 15 amino acids. V lost 5 bases, J lost 0 bases, and 7 bases stayed unmatched. CDR3 nucleotides: TGCAGTGCTCCCAGCGGGATAGTCTCCTACAATGAGCAGTTCTTC. Translated: CSAPSGIVSYNEQFF.

V gene TRBV12-3 or TRBV12-4 combines with J gene TRBJ2-1; TRBD2 agrees at 13 bases. The V and J ends lost 5 bases and 10 bases, in that order; junction bases with no gene match: 8. The CDR3 is 15 amino acids. This CDR3 reads CASSGWTSGRREQFF. The CDR3 DNA sequence: TGTGCCAGCAGTGGATGGACTAGCGGGAGAAGGGAGCAGTTCTTC.

This clonotype appeared a few times. The chain recombines TRBV5-1 with TRBJ2-4, with D perhaps matching TRBD1 (6 bases). The CDR3 is 18 amino acids. V was cut by 5 bases and J by 0 bases, with 21 bases left in between. Germline loops: CDR1 SGHRS, CDR2 YFSETQ. The CDR3 loop is CASSLGDNRFIAKNIQYF. DNA of the CDR3: TGCGCCAGCAGTTTAGGGGACAATCGATTTATAGCCAAAAACATTCAGTACTTC.

This clonotype was recorded once. The rearrangement joins TRBV7-8 to TRBJ2-3; D gene uncertain. The V gene's germline CDR1 is SGHVS and CDR2 FQNEAQ. CDR3 length equals 15 residues. Trimming cost V 1 base and J 0 bases, with 8 bases left between them. The CDR3 sequence is CASSLDKPSTDTQYF. CDR3 in DNA: TGTGCCAGCAGCTTAGACAAACCTAGCACAGATACGCAGTATTTT.

This chain connects TRBV7-3 to TRBJ2-1, with TRBD2 identical over 7 bases. This CDR3 is 16 amino acids long. Unmatched junction bases numbered 9, after V lost 2 bases and J lost 5 bases. CDR1 and CDR2 (germline): SGHTA, FQGTGA. The CDR3 reads CASSLARVGGNNEQFF. The CDR3 bases are TGTGCCAGCAGCTTAGCAAGAGTGGGAGGGAACAATGAGCAGTTCTTC.

The chain links TRBV11-1 to TRBJ2-7; 10 nucleotides line up with TRBD2. The end of the DNA is better explained by TRBJ2-5, so the J call may be wrong. CDR3 length equals 16 residues. Germline CDR1 reads SGHAT; CDR2 reads FQDESV (reference sequence). The CDR3 spells CASSSARLAGGGTQYF. The DNA for the CDR3 is TGTGCCAGCAGCTCGGCCAGACTAGCGGGCGGGGGGACCCAGTACTTC.

There are a few counts of this clonotype. The chain is built from TRBV4-2 and TRBJ2-2, with 12 bases fitting TRBD2. The V segment lost 4 bases and the J segment 7 bases; nucleotides outside the gene matches: 19. This CDR3 has 20 residues. Germline loops: CDR1 LGHNA, CDR2 YNFKEQ. The CDR3 reads CASSPGSGGTSGPWGGELFF. In DNA, the CDR3 is TGTGCCAGCAGCCCTGGGTCTGGAGGGACTAGCGGGCCCTGGGGCGGGGAGCTGTTTTTT.

This clonotype was seen only a few times. The gene calls are TRBV5-1 and TRBJ2-1, with 15 bases identical to TRBD2. The CDR3 is 16 residues long. Trimming took 4 bases from V and 8 from J; bases not matched to a gene: 7. Germline assignment: CDR1 SGHRS and CDR2 YFSETQ. The CDR3 nucleotides are TGCGCCAGCAGCGGGGGACTAGCGGGAGGTGAGGATGAGCAGTTCTTC. Translation: CASSGGLAGGEDEQFF.